These T cell receptor beta chains were read from a single sample in a study of blood T cells in healthy people across ages. TCRdb processed the 5' RACE reads anew with MiXCR; each CDR3 protein has one entry. The sample contains around 2 million distinct CDR3 sequences, 35% to 50% of which appear only once. The source material was blood. The receptors originated from a human donor in good health. Each CDR3 is given with its conserved first and last residue. A D gene is named only where the DNA matches it firmly. Some rows have no size entry. The others give once, few or many, or a class for an expanded clone.

d_gene,v_gene,abundance,j_gene,CDR3nt,CDR3aa
-,TRBV29-1,-,TRBJ2-3,TGCAGCGTTTCACCCAGGGGTATAACAGATACGCAGTATTTT,CSVSPRGITDTQYF
-,TRBV4-1,many,TRBJ2-3,TGCGCCAGCAGCCAAGATCAGTCTGTTACGCAGTATTTT,CASSQDQSVTQYF
TRBD2,TRBV10-3,few,TRBJ2-3,TGTGCCATCAGTGACCCCACTAGCGGGGGAGGAGATACGCAGTATTTT,CAISDPTSGGGDTQYF
-,TRBV5-1,many,TRBJ2-6,TGCGCCAGCAGCTTTAGACACCACTCTGGGGCCAACGTCCTGACTTTC,CASSFRHHSGANVLTF
-,TRBV20-1,-,TRBJ2-3,TGCAGTGCTAGCGCTTCCGCAGAGAGCACAGATGCGCAGTATTTT,CSASASAESTDAQYF
-,TRBV7-6,-,TRBJ2-7,TGTGCCAGCAGCTTTCGATCGAACGAGCCCTACGAGCAGTACTTC,CASSFRSNEPYEQYF
TRBD2,TRBV20-1,-,TRBJ2-2,TGCAGTGCTAGCCGCGGGGGGGACACCGGGGAGCTGTTTTTT,CSASRGGDTGELFF
-,TRBV7-8,-,TRBJ1-4,TGTGCCAGCAGCTTCTCAGGGGCGGTAAATGAAAAACTGTTTTTT,CASSFSGAVNEKLFF
TRBD2,TRBV10-3,-,TRBJ2-5,TGTGCCATCAGTGTGATAGCGGGGGCCAAGAGAACGTCCCAGTACTTC,CAISVIAGAKRTSQYF
-,TRBV29-1,-,TRBJ2-3,TGCAGCGTTGAAGGTTGGGTGGATCTCGCACAGATTATCCGCACAGATACGCAGTATTTT,CSVEGWVDLAQIIRTDTQYF
-,TRBV5-1,-,TRBJ2-5,TGCGCCAGCAGCTTTTTGCCTTTCCCGGCCGAGACCCAGTACTTC,CASSFLPFPAETQYF